This T cell receptor beta chain was found in a study of T cell repertoires in cytomegalovirus infection. About the research overall: Indicated by public TCR beta signatures were CMV infection and matching HLA type.

The study's findings and limits: Carriers of CMV and the relevant HLA type were discriminated by public TCR beta frequency. The response measured ex vivo was dominated by TCR beta clonotypes (HLA-C-restricted and CMV-specific).

TCRdb re-called the reads with MiXCR, one entry per CDR3 protein. Here the sample spans a few hundred thousand distinct CDR3 sequences, 17% being singletons. V lost 5 bases and J lost 7; bases outside the gene matches: 6. This CDR3 region has 14 residues. Germline V gene data show CDR1 as SEHNR and CDR2 as FQNEAQ (reference sequence). This clonotype was picked up a small number of times. The antigen is undetermined. The sequence came from a human donor in good health (CMV status not recorded). Some clones in this sample may be carry-over from other donors' samples. The sample consisted of PBMCs. The chain employs TRBV7-9 and TRBJ1-2; 11 positions match TRBD1. This chain's CDR3 is CASSRGTGGGGYTF. The CDR3 DNA reads as TGTGCCAGCAGCCGAGGGACAGGGGGTGGTGGCTACACCTTC.